These 17 T cell receptor beta chains share one sample of origin, sequenced in a study of Ad26.COV2.S vaccination and SARS-CoV-2 variants. The treatment denotes: 15 to 20 received Ad26.COV2.S at low or high dose, single or two shots; about 5 received placebo; per-sample allocation not given. The samples date from day 63 after the first vaccine or placebo injection. Produced via immunoSEQ multiplex PCR; TCRdb's table is partial and in-frame only. The profile covers 350,000 to 450,000 clones, with about 85% appearing a single time and 2.5% to 3.5% taken by the ten largest. The sample here was peripheral blood, taken in a trial of Ad26.COV2.S vaccine versus placebo. These receptors all come from a person between 18 and 65 years old who received the Ad26.COV2.S COVID-19 vaccine or a placebo.

This chain connects TRBV15 to TRBJ2-1, with 8 bases fitting TRBD2. V lost 5 bases and J lost 3; bases outside the gene matches: 6. The germline CDR1 and CDR2 sequences are LNHNV and YYDKDF (reference sequence). The CDR3 contains 15 residues. DNA of the CDR3: TGTGCCACCAGCCCCTTGAGCGGGAGCTACAATGAGCAGTTCTTC. It codes for CATSPLSGSYNEQFF.

The chain is built from TRBV5-4 and TRBJ2-3; D is undetermined. In germline, CDR1 is SGHNT, CDR2 YYREEE (reference sequence). With 4 bases removed from V and 1 base from J, the gap between germline ends came to 16 bases. The CDR3 is made up of 16 amino acids. Here the CDR3 DNA reads TGTGCCAGCAGCCCCGCCGTAGGGCGGCGCACAGATACGCAGTATTTT. It is translated as CASSPAVGRRTDTQYF.

Notes on this clone: The identical CDR3 is also encoded by other nucleotide sequences in the sample. V is TRBV9 and J is TRBJ1-1; D gene unclear. V was shortened by 0 bases and J by 0 bases, with 6 bases between the two germline ends. Per the germline V gene, CDR1 is SGDLS and CDR2 is YYNGEE. There are 14 residues in the CDR3. The CDR3 nucleotides are TGTGCCAGCAGCGTAGCAGGTATGAACACTGAAGCTTTCTTT. Translation gives CASSVAGMNTEAFF.

The chain links TRBV27 to TRBJ2-4; TRBD2 matches 10 bases. The CDR3 length is 14 residues. Germline V gives CDR1 MNHEY, CDR2 SMNVEV (reference sequence). The V and J ends lost 4 bases and 9 bases, in that order; junction bases with no gene match: 6. CDR3 sequence (DNA): TGTGCCAGCAGTTCCCCCCAGCGGGGGGGCATTCAGTACTTC. This encodes CASSSPQRGGIQYF.

The rearrangement links TRBV2 to TRBJ2-5; D remains ambiguous. The germline V gene has CDR1 SNHLY and CDR2 FYNNEI. The germline V and J ends were trimmed by 5 bases and 5 bases, with 12 bases remaining between them. The CDR3 has 13 amino acids. The CDR3 coding sequence is TGTGCCAGCAGTCTTGAGAGCACGGAGACCCAGTACTTC. This gives the protein CASSLESTETQYF.

V gene TRBV7-2 combines with J gene TRBJ2-1; D ambiguous. The V end lost 1 base, the J end lost 7 bases, and 8 bases lay between the germline ends. This CDR3 contains 13 residues. The germline gives CDR1 SGHTA, CDR2 FQGNSA. The CDR3 loop reads CASSLGSRNEQFF. In DNA, the CDR3 is TGTGCCAGCAGCTTAGGTTCTCGGAATGAGCAGTTCTTC.

The chain couples TRBV11-1 to TRBJ2-1; D gene unclear. V dropped 5 bases and J dropped 4 bases, with 18 bases sitting between them. This CDR3 region has 16 residues. Germline V gives CDR1 SGHAT, CDR2 FQDESV (reference sequence). This CDR3 is CASSPDGYGKYNEQFF. The CDR3 nucleotides read TGTGCCAGCAGCCCAGATGGGTATGGGAAATACAATGAGCAGTTCTTC.

J is TRBJ1-6 and V is TRBV5-6; 10 nucleotides match TRBD1. CDR3 length: 15 residues. Trimming removed 4 bases from V and 8 bases from J; junction bases left unmatched: 6. Germline values: CDR1 SGHDT, CDR2 YYEEEE. The CDR3 loop is CASSPTGTGDSPLHF. The CDR3 region has the DNA TGTGCCAGCAGCCCAACCGGGACAGGGGATTCACCCCTCCACTTT. The variable domain in full, with the rest retrieved from reference TRBV5-6 and TRBJ1-6, is DAGVTQSPTHLIKTRGQQVTLRCSPKSGHDTVSWYQQALGQGPQFIFQYYEEEERQRGNFPDRFSGHQFPNYSSELNVNALLLGDSALYLCASSPTGTGDSPLHFGNGTRLTVT.

Note on this clone: The sample contains more than one DNA sequence encoding this CDR3. The chain carries TRBV29-1 and TRBJ1-2; 8 bases map to TRBD1. CDR3 size: 13 residues. The V segment lost 5 bases and the J segment 2 bases; nucleotides outside the gene matches: 4. Germline lookup yields CDR1 SQVTM and CDR2 ANQGSEA. The chain's CDR3 is CSVRTGLNYGYTF. The CDR3 region has the DNA TGCAGCGTTCGGACAGGGTTGAACTATGGCTACACCTTC.

This rearrangement joins TRBV4-2 to TRBJ2-7; a weak D match, TRBD2 (6 bases). V was clipped by 1 base and J by 2 bases, with 15 bases between them. CDR3 length: 16 amino acids. The germline V gene encodes CDR1 LGHNA and CDR2 YNFKEQ. CDR3 in amino acids: CASSQGAGLQAYEQYF. The CDR3 nucleotides are TGTGCCAGCAGCCAAGGGGCGGGGCTTCAGGCCTACGAGCAGTACTTC.

The chain couples TRBV9 to TRBJ1-2, with unresolved D. Trimming took off 0 bases at V and 0 bases at J, with 9 bases between the two ends. Germline CDR1 is SGDLS and CDR2 is YYNGEE. This CDR3 has 15 amino acids. The CDR3 DNA reads TGTGCCAGCAGCGTAGGGATACAGTCTAACTATGGCTACACCTTC. Protein: CASSVGIQSNYGYTF. The full variable domain, its missing parts supplied by reference TRBV9 and TRBJ1-2, is DSGVTQTPKHLITATGQRVTLRCSPRSGDLSVYWYQQSLDQGLQFLIQYYNGEERAKGNILERFSAQQFPDLHSELNLSSLELGDSALYFCASSVGIQSNYGYTFGSGTRLTVV.

This chain uses TRBV6-2 or TRBV6-3 with TRBJ2-7; D is unclear. Germline V gene sequence: CDR1 MNHEY, CDR2 SVGEGT. CDR3 size: 12 residues. V was shortened by 0 bases and J by 2 bases, with 2 bases between the two germline ends. The CDR3 sequence: CASSYSPYEQYF. The CDR3 region has the DNA TGTGCCAGCAGTTACTCCCCCTACGAGCAGTACTTC.

This clone was counted only a few times. The CDR3 DNA sequence: TGTGCCAGCAGCAGAGTGTCGGGCGGGAACACCGGGGAGCTGTTTTTT. Translating gives CASSRVSGGNTGELFF. The chain combines TRBV7-2 with TRBJ2-2; D call uncertain. Germline CDR1 SGHTA, CDR2 FQGNSA. The V gene lost 5 bases and the J gene lost 1 base, with 14 bases spanning the gap. The CDR3 consists of 16 residues.

The table lists this clone with a few counts. The V gene is TRBV7-2, the J gene TRBJ1-5; no clear D. Germline assignment: CDR1 SGHTA and CDR2 FQGNSA. This CDR3 comprises 13 residues. The germline V and J ends were trimmed by 3 bases and 2 bases, with 5 bases remaining between them. The chain's CDR3 is CASSFSGNQPQHF. CDR3 sequence (DNA): TGTGCCAGCAGCTTTTCAGGCAATCAGCCCCAGCATTTT.

The genes are TRBV4-1 and TRBJ2-3, with D unresolved. CDR3 length: 18 residues. V was cut by 0 bases and J by 0 bases, with 16 bases left in between. Germline values: CDR1 MGHRA, CDR2 YSYEKL. The CDR3 here is CASSQDLRSSTSTDTQYF. The CDR3, as DNA: TGCGCCAGCAGCCAAGATTTGAGGAGCAGTACTAGCACAGATACGCAGTATTTT.

This rearrangement joins TRBV30 to TRBJ2-1; D is undetermined. The CDR3 length is 11 residues. Germline V CDR1 and CDR2: GTSNPN, SVGIG (reference sequence). Trimming pared 1 base from V and 6 bases from J, leaving 4 bases between. The CDR3 reads CAWSGGNEQFF. For the CDR3, the DNA is TGTGCCTGGAGTGGGGGCAATGAGCAGTTCTTC. The full variable domain, completed using reference TRBV30 and TRBJ2-1, is SQTIHQWPATLVQPVGSPLSLECTVEGTSNPNLYWYRQAAGRGLQLLFYSVGIGQISSEVPQNLSASRPQDRQFILSSKKLLLSDSGFYLCAWSGGNEQFFGPGTRLTVL.

The V call is TRBV18, the J call TRBJ2-7; perhaps TRBD2 as D (6 bases). This CDR3 has 15 residues. The germline gives CDR1 KGHSH, CDR2 LQKENI. V lost 3 bases, J lost 4 bases, and 16 bases lay in between. CDR3 amino acids: CASSPNYGAGYEQYF. The CDR3 DNA sequence: TGTGCCAGCTCACCCAATTACGGGGCGGGGTACGAGCAGTACTTC. Together with reference TRBV18 and TRBJ2-7, the CDR3 gives the full variable domain: NAGVMQNPRHLVRRRGQEARLRCSPMKGHSHVYWYRQLPEEGLKFMVYLQKENIIDESGMPKERFSAEFPKEGPSILRIQQVVRGDSAAYFCASSPNYGAGYEQYFGPGTRLTVT.